This T cell receptor (beta chain) stems from a study of OX40 agonist ivuxolimab in advanced cancers. Study overall: Each patient was given ivuxolimab into a vein every 2 weeks, at 0.01 to 10 mg/kg.

With regard to this clone: The antigen is undetermined.

This CDR3 has 17 residues. Per germline, CDR1 LNHDA and CDR2 SQIVND (reference sequence). The germline V and J ends were trimmed by 3 bases and 4 bases, with 16 bases remaining between them. TCRdb keeps only in-frame clones here, not all; method: immunoSEQ multiplex PCR. The table includes about 69,000 clones, 90% to 95% detected once. Study conclusions and caveats: The CD4+ and CD8+ T cells in the blood had expanded clonally by week 6 at 0.1 to 3.0 mg/kg. In the expanded peripheral T cells, antigen specificity was never determined.

Sequencing used CD4+ or CD8+ T cells sorted from blood, obtained in a trial of the OX40 agonist ivuxolimab. The chain joins TRBV19 to TRBJ2-6; perhaps TRBD1 as D (6 bases). This TCR came from an adult with an advanced solid tumor such as melanoma, head and neck, liver or kidney cancer. The CDR3 DNA sequence: TGTGCCAGTAGTATCTCTGGGGGCGCTTTCGGGGCCAACGTCCTGACTTTC. Encoded protein: CASSISGGAFGANVLTF. Together with reference TRBV19 and TRBJ2-6, the CDR3 gives the full variable domain: DGGITQSPKYLFRKEGQNVTLSCEQNLNHDAMYWYRQDPGQGLRLIYYSQIVNDFQKGDIAEGYSVSREKKESFPLTVTSAQKNPTAFYLCASSISGGAFGANVLTFGAGSRLTVL.